The source of this T cell receptor (beta chain) is a study of T cells expressing NK-cell markers (dated by TCRdb to the early 2020s). Concerning the study at large: About 8 donors provided sorted CD3+CD56+NKG2C+, CD3+CD56+NKG2C- and CD3+CD56-NKG2C+ T-cell subsets, whose TCR beta-chain repertoires were profiled. Among the eight sequenced donors, only one was HCMV-seronegative, while the other seven were HCMV-seropositive. The study sequenced eight donors, all healthy volunteers chosen at random: three men and five women. Illumina HiSeq 2000/2500, MiSeq or NextSeq was used to sequence libraries as 2 x 150 bp reads. The paper's findings and limits, for the study overall: In more than five donors, the dominant CD3+CD56+NKG2C+ clonotypes were found to rank among the top 10 CD8+ clonotypes and to make up about 1.0-7.5% of CD8+ T cells. It remained unclear whether the expanded NKG2C-expressing T cell clones were specific for HCMV antigens. Those dominant clonotypes were again the most abundant among CD3+CD56-NKG2C+ cells in a few donors, at about 28.3-60.1%.

Notes on this clonotype: This clone's antigen is unknown.

A commercial ELISA kit detecting HCMV-specific IgG in serum was used to determine HCMV serostatus. Ficoll density gradient centrifugation was used to isolate peripheral blood mononuclear cells from blood. From the germline V gene, CDR1 is MNHNS and CDR2 is SASEGT. Taken from cysteine to phenylalanine, the CDR3 has 15 residues. A DNA sequence was not provided. The sample was run on an Illumina HiSeq 2000. TCR beta cDNA libraries were prepared using 5'RACE template switching, which introduced a universal primer site and unique molecular identifiers. Synthesis of cDNA was primed from the TCR beta constant segment and was followed by two consecutive PCR amplification steps. Turning to the authors' computational methods: MIGEC was used to demultiplex reads and group reads by UMI, and MiTCR was used to assemble and quantify clonotypes. Only TCR cDNA sequences supported by at least two reads were kept to exclude erroneous sequences. The tcR package was used for downstream repertoire analysis, with clonotypes matched between fractions based on CDR3 nucleotide sequence plus V segment. VDJmatch was used to annotate antigen specificity against VDJdb, with one amino acid substitution allowed in CDR3. The reads were reprocessed in TCRdb, with one entry per CDR3 protein sequence and no accompanying DNA. The V and J calls and clone size come from TCRdb's table, not from the authors' own analysis. This sample's table carries 20,000 to 25,000 distinct CDR3 sequences. Jointly, the top ten make up over 50% of the sample.

This receptor chain uses TRBV6-1 and TRBJ1-6; checking the TCRdb D call of TRBD1 is not possible without DNA. The receptor comes from a man aged 18 to 69 in good health. Source material: blood T cells: a sorted CD56 or NKG2C T cell subset, CD4+ or CD8+ T cells, or bulk PBMC T cells (not recorded which). This receptor carries the CDR3 CASSVWTTVNSPLHF.